This T cell receptor beta chain was observed in a study of blood T cells in healthy people across ages. Study context: With template switching, about one barcoded beta molecule was captured per two T cells. Study observations and caveats: Both naive CD4+ cell counts and diversity were greater in long-lived donors than in aged donors. Possibly, changes in expanded clonotypes were confounded because donor CMV status was unknown. Strong correlation linked observed beta diversity and percent naive T cells.

A sample-barcoded 5' primer and a J-beta primer mix were used in a second PCR of about 6 to 12 cycles. TCRdb fed the 5' RACE reads into MiXCR, producing one record per CDR3 protein. The sample yields fewer than 750,000 distinct CDR3 sequences, around 48% seen once. Concerning this clonotype: Its specificity is unknown.

The sample consisted of blood. This receptor was taken from an elderly man in good health.

DNA of the CDR3: TGTGCCAGCAGGGCTTACAGGGGTTCCGGGGAGCTGTTTTTT. This sequence encodes CASRAYRGSGELFF. The chain employs TRBV27 and TRBJ2-2, with 7 bases fitting TRBD1. Looked up from germline, CDR1 is MNHEY and CDR2 is SMNVEV (reference sequence). The J segment lost 6 bases and the V segment lost 6 bases, leaving 7 bases of the junction unmatched. The CDR3 extends over 14 amino acids.